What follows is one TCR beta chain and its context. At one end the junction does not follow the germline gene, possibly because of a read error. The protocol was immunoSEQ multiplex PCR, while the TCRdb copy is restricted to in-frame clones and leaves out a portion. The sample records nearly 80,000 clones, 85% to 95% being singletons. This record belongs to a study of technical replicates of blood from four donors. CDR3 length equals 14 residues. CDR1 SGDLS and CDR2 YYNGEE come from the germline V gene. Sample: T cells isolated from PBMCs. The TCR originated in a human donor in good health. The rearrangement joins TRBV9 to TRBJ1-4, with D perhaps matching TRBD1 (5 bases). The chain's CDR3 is CASSFGGTSEKLFF. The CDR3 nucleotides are TGTGCCAGCAGCTTTGGGGGGACTAGTGAAAAACTGTTTTTT.